This T cell receptor beta chain was profiled in a study of a mutant IDH1 vaccine in newly diagnosed glioma (dated by TCRdb to about 2021). About the full investigation: Patients were given eight vaccinations, in weeks 1, 3, 5, 7, 11, 15, 19 and 23, which matched visits V03 through V10. Longitudinal TCRB deep sequencing was performed for approximately 24 treated patients wherever samples were available for exploratory analyses. Peripheral blood samples were drawn at six visits, namely V03 (baseline), V05, V07, V10, V12 and V13. Before enrollment, patients had received standard therapy of radiotherapy alone, temozolomide alone, or radiochemotherapy with temozolomide; most received the combination. The roughly 33 treated patients were approximately 62% male and approximately 40% female, with a mean age of around 40 years. Vaccination started 4-6 weeks after radiotherapy alone, or was given together with temozolomide cycles in the groups whose treatment included chemotherapy. General study outcomes and caveats: Across multiple MHC alleles, vaccine-induced immune responses were seen in around 93% of patients. It was noted by the authors that analyses of patient blood samples could not be reproduced owing to sample limitations. Pseudoprogression appeared unrelated to alterations in the top peripheral T cell clonotypes detected by TCRB sequencing. Availability determined which PBMC samples were chosen for TCRB deep sequencing.

In light of the paper, this sample's time point label describes: week 11, during vaccination. A 20-mer mutant IDH1 peptide at 300 micrograms in Montanide made up each vaccine dose, which was injected subcutaneously together with topical imiquimod. Donors had newly diagnosed WHO grade 3 or 4 IDH1-mutant astrocytomas with loss of nuclear ATRX. The samples were drawn from NOA16, a multicentre, single-arm, open-label phase I trial in Germany that tested a mutant IDH1 peptide vaccine in humans for the first time. Genomic DNA for TCRB sequencing was extracted from EDTA blood using the DNeasy Blood and Tissue Kit. The library relied on the immunoSEQ multiplex PCR assay. Following the manufacturer's protocol, the hsTCRB Kit was used to amplify rearranged TCR beta chain sequences. An Illumina MiSeq was used to sequence the TCRB libraries. The paper's data handling went like this. The proprietary platform of the kit vendor was used for demultiplexing, trimming and gene mapping. TCRdb took over this immuneACCESS table, retaining in-frame rearrangements with V and J assigned. Such tables are incomplete; in checked studies, under half of the missing clones stem from an unresolved V gene, and the remainder is unexplained. V and J calls and clone size come straight from that table; D and trimming were deduced from the DNA. In this sample the table shows around 60,000 clones, roughly 80% of which occur a single time. The top ten clones comprise around 8.3% of the sample.

The junction carries 18 bases between V and J, which are trimmed by 0 bases and 7 bases respectively. CDR1 and CDR2 are read off the germline V gene as SGHRS and YFSETQ. The CDR3, cysteine through phenylalanine, is 16 amino acids long. The sequence is cut down to CDR3 DNA, 48 bases in frame from base 1. As concerns this clone: The antigen this receptor binds is unknown. Base quality data are lacking; no much larger clone is found one base away.

The clonotype originates from a woman aged 45 to 65 with glioma. The specimen comprised PBMCs, sampled from a glioma patient whose treatment included an IDH1 peptide vaccine. The chain couples TRBV5-1 to TRBJ2-3; the D gene cannot be named for sure. For the CDR3, the sequence is CASSLGGSATFNTQYF. The nucleotides are TGCGCCAGCAGCTTGGGAGGCAGCGCTACATTTAATACGCAGTATTTT.